This entry describes one T cell receptor beta chain. No cognate antigen has been identified for it. No base-level quality is on record; no much larger clone is a single base apart. Donors formed part of the validation cohort, which comprised over a hundred subjects and was distinct from the first cohort of 666 subjects. Including cysteine and phenylalanine, the CDR3 has 14 amino acids. Only the CDR3 region is kept as DNA, spanning 42 bases read in frame from base 1. At the junction V is shortened by 5 bases and J by 3 bases; bases outside the gene matches: 6. CDR1 SGHTA and CDR2 FQGTGA were looked up in the germline V gene. The receptor library was made with the immunoSEQ multiplex PCR assay. As for the original processing: A statistical classification framework was built to diagnose cytomegalovirus status from the catalog of TCR beta chain sequences. The source is immuneACCESS, and TCRdb retained only in-frame sequences with V and J called. Part of the clones is not carried over; for the studies checked, unresolved V genes explain less than half of this, and the remainder is unexplained. That table gives V, J and clone size, and the DNA gave D and trimming. Recorded for this sample are 66,000 or so clones; around 97% of them occurred a single time. The biggest ten clones account for around 1.6% of the sample.

The sample is drawn from a study of cytomegalovirus exposure and HLA in healthy donors (dated by TCRdb to the late 2010s). In the study overall: According to a later analysis, one platform produced both the approximately 110 validation repertoires and the approximately 660 repertoires of the first cohort. To predict cytomegalovirus infection status, the study brought together high-throughput TCR immunosequencing, statistical association of individual TCRs with disease status, and machine learning. Besides the first cohort of roughly 700 subjects, a separate validation cohort made up of 120 different subjects was used. The study aimed to test whether signatures of past pathogen exposure could be identified by cataloging public T cell receptors. The investigation overall reported the following: Three of the identified cytomegalovirus-associated TCR beta chains were confirmed in vitro to be specific for cytomegalovirus antigens. Across donors, most TCR sequences were observed very rarely, whereas some public TCRs were present in many individuals. In both the original and validation cohorts, the classifier was reported to diagnose cytomegalovirus status with high specificity and sensitivity. In a later analysis, TCRs clustered in the first cohort were found to also tend to co-occur in the 120 or so validation repertoires, with approximately 95% of cluster scores above 0. A later analysis had no HLA typing for the validation cohort, so co-occurrence there was scored across all 110 or so repertoires. In the study, around 160 TCR beta chains were listed as associated with cytomegalovirus. The authors suggested that the approach could potentially be extended to other disease states and immunological phenotypes.

In this chain, TRBV7-3 is recombined with TRBJ2-7, and 8 junctional nucleotides match TRBD1. Input material: PBMCs. This TCR derives from a woman aged 18-29 years in good health and CMV-seropositive. The CDR3 region reads CASSPRQGNYEQYF. The DNA sequence is as follows: TGTGCCAGCAGCCCTCGACAGGGGAACTACGAGCAGTACTTC.